This T cell receptor (beta chain) was obtained from a study of neurological immune-mediated disorders. General study findings and limits: It was the repertoires of 18 of 34 multiple sclerosis patients that phylogenetic grouping placed in one related-CDR3 cluster, which is a possible signature. The study found the most TCR clonal expansion in HTLV-1-associated myelopathy and the least in multiple sclerosis, below healthy controls.

The unsorted libraries were generated from a total of 2 million PBMCs, which had been stored in RNAlater at -80 C. 5'RACE with 10-nucleotide random UMIs generated the cDNA. TCRdb ran MiXCR on the 5' RACE reads and lists one entry per CDR3 protein. The table includes more than 75,000 distinct CDR3 sequences, 3% to 4% detected once. This clonotype was recorded at least ten times. The antigen is not known. The sequencing input was PBMCs. The clonotype originates from a woman between 50 and 59 years old with multiple sclerosis.

CDR3 loop: CASSKVGGGYTF. CDR3 sequence (DNA): TGTGCCAGCAGCAAAGTGGGGGGTGGCTACACCTTC. The gene calls are TRBV13 and TRBJ1-2; D is perhaps TRBD1 (5 bases). Germline values: CDR1 PRHDT, CDR2 FYEKMQ (reference sequence). The CDR3 is 12 amino acids. V lost 5 bases to trimming and J lost 7 bases, with 11 bases between them.